The rows below give T cell receptor beta chains drawn from one sample of a study of cytotoxic CD8 clonotypes in ibrutinib-treated CLL. Clones were read by immunoSEQ multiplex PCR, and TCRdb kept only the in-frame ones, dropping some. The data hold 45,000 or so clones, with roughly three quarters observed a single time. The sequencing used PBMCs, collected after 12 months of ibrutinib treatment. These TCRs come from a human donor with chronic lymphocytic leukemia. Both conserved end residues are part of each CDR3. A D gene is named only where the DNA matches it firmly. The size entry is marked missing in some rows and otherwise reads once, few, many or a size class.

j_call	clone_size	v_call	d_call	cdr3_nt	cdr3_aa
TRBJ1-5	NA	TRBV6-5	NA	TGTGCCAGCAGCAACCGGGACAACAATCAGCCCCAGCATTTT	CASSNRDNNQPQHF
TRBJ1-2	NA	TRBV19	NA	TGTGCCAGTTCTGAGTCGCATGGCTACACCTTC	CASSESHGYTF
TRBJ2-7	NA	TRBV27	NA	TGTGCCAGCAGTTTAGTACAGGGCCCCTACGAGCAGTACTTC	CASSLVQGPYEQYF
TRBJ2-1	NA	TRBV7-2	TRBD2	TGTGCCAGCAGCTTAGCGCCCCAGACTAGCGGGACAAATGAGCAGTTCTTC	CASSLAPQTSGTNEQFF
TRBJ2-7	NA	TRBV5-1	NA	TGCGCCAGCAGCTCCCGGCCAACGGGCGAGCAGTACTTC	CASSSRPTGEQYF
TRBJ2-6	once	TRBV5-1	TRBD1	TGCGCCAGCAGCTTGGCGACGGGACAGGGCAGTGGGGCCAACGTCCTGACTTTC	CASSLATGQGSGANVLTF
TRBJ1-1	NA	TRBV6-5	NA	TGTGCCAGCAGCACAGGGACCACTGAAGCTTTCTTT	CASSTGTTEAFF
TRBJ1-2	NA	TRBV10-2	TRBD1	TGCGCCAGCAGGGAGGGGGGACAGTATGGCTACACCTTC	CASREGGQYGYTF
TRBJ1-5	few	TRBV25-1	NA	TGTGCCAGCAGTTCGGGGGTCAATCAGCCCCAGCATTTT	CASSSGVNQPQHF
TRBJ2-1	NA	TRBV5-1	TRBD2	TGCGCCAGCAGCTTGGCGGGACTAGCGGGAGGCGTGAGCTCCTACAATGAGCAGTTCTTC	CASSLAGLAGGVSSYNEQFF
TRBJ2-3	once	TRBV23-1	NA	TGCGCCAGCAGTCAATCGGAAGGTGGACATACATCAGATACGCAGTATTTT	CASSQSEGGHTSDTQYF
TRBJ1-1	once	TRBV15	NA	TGTGCCACCAGCAGAGACCCAGGGGAATCTTTCTTT	CATSRDPGESFF
TRBJ1-2	NA	TRBV7-6	NA	TGTGCCAGCAGCTTAGGGGGCTATGGCTACACCTTC	CASSLGGYGYTF
TRBJ1-2	NA	TRBV28	TRBD1	TGTGCCAGCAGTTTAGTCACCCAGGGGGCCGGCTACACCTTC	CASSLVTQGAGYTF
TRBJ2-3	NA	TRBV29-1	NA	TGCAGCGCTGGACAGCAGACAGATACGCAGTATTTT	CSAGQQTDTQYF
TRBJ1-1	NA	TRBV19	NA	TGTGCCAGTATCGGCAGGGTTATGAACACTGAAGCTTTCTTT	CASIGRVMNTEAFF
TRBJ2-7	NA	TRBV7-9	NA	TGTGCCAGCAGCTATACTACCGACAGCTACGAGCAGTACTTC	CASSYTTDSYEQYF
TRBJ2-1	NA	TRBV5-3	TRBD2	TGTGCCAGAAGCAACTGGACTAGCGGGAGGGGAAAGTTCTTC	CARSNWTSGRGKFF
TRBJ1-5	NA	TRBV4-1	NA	TGCGCCAGCAGCCAACTGTATCCCGAGGGACAGCCCCAGCATTTT	CASSQLYPEGQPQHF
TRBJ2-2	NA	TRBV7-6	NA	TGTGCCAGCAGCTTATTTGGGGCTAGCGTCACCGGGGAGCTGTTTTTT	CASSLFGASVTGELFF
TRBJ1-2	few	TRBV6-4	NA	TGTGCCAGCAGCGAAGGGCCCCGAGCTCCCTATGGCTACACCTTC	CASSEGPRAPYGYTF
TRBJ1-2	NA	TRBV19	TRBD1	TGTGCCAGTAGCAGACCGGGACAGACCTATGGCTACACCTTC	CASSRPGQTYGYTF
TRBJ2-1	NA	TRBV13	NA	TGTGCCAGCAGCTCCTACCCCAATGAGCAGTTCTTC	CASSSYPNEQFF
TRBJ1-5	NA	TRBV29-1	NA	TGCAGCGTTGTCCTGGACAGCCCCAATCAGCCCCAGCATTTT	CSVVLDSPNQPQHF
TRBJ2-7	NA	TRBV15	NA	TGTGCCACCAGCAGAGGGGAGGTGGGGGACGAGCAGTACTTC	CATSRGEVGDEQYF
TRBJ2-2	NA	TRBV4-1	TRBD1	TGCGCCAGCAGCCCCAGGGACAGGGGGACCGGGGAGCTGTTTTTT	CASSPRDRGTGELFF
TRBJ2-5	once	TRBV28	NA	TGTGCCAGCAGTTCCCTTTTAGTAGCGGAGATACAAGAGACCCAGTACTTC	CASSSLLVAEIQETQYF
TRBJ2-7	NA	TRBV5-8	TRBD2	TGTGCCAGCAGCGGTCGGACTAGCGCTTCCTACGAGCAGTACTTC	CASSGRTSASYEQYF
TRBJ2-5	NA	TRBV28	TRBD1	TGTGCCAGCAGATATCAGGGGGCGCGGGAGACCCAGTACTTC	CASRYQGARETQYF
TRBJ1-1	NA	TRBV5-5	TRBD1	TGTGCCAGCAGCGAACAGGGGGCGAAGAACACTGAAGCTTTCTTT	CASSEQGAKNTEAFF
TRBJ1-3	NA	TRBV6-5	TRBD1	TGTGCCAGCAGCCGGACAGGGGGAAACACCATATATTTT	CASSRTGGNTIYF
TRBJ2-3	NA	TRBV4-1	NA	TGCGCCAGCAGCCAAGATAAGTTGGGGGTAAGCACAGATACGCAGTATTTT	CASSQDKLGVSTDTQYF
TRBJ2-2	NA	TRBV5-6	NA	TGTGCCAGCAGCTTGGTGGCCAGGGTTGTCGGGGAGCTGTTTTTT	CASSLVARVVGELFF
TRBJ2-1	once	TRBV27	TRBD2	TGTGCCAGCAGTGGACTAGCGGGAGCCGGCTCCTACAATGAGCAGTTCTTC	CASSGLAGAGSYNEQFF
TRBJ1-1	NA	TRBV7-2	TRBD1	TGTGCCAGCAGCCGCGTCCCGGGACAGGGTCTCTGGGACACTGAAGCTTTCTTT	CASSRVPGQGLWDTEAFF
TRBJ1-5	NA	TRBV6-5	NA	TGTGCCAGCAGGGACACTTATAGCAATCAGCCCCAGCATTTT	CASRDTYSNQPQHF
TRBJ2-6	NA	TRBV11-3	NA	TGTGCCAGCAGCAGGTTCGTCGTCTCGACAAAGTCGGGCCAACGTCCTGATTTC	CASSRFVVSTKSGQRPDF
TRBJ1-5	NA	TRBV28	NA	TGTGCCAGCAGCTTCCGGGGGGGCTTGGGCAATCAGCCCCAGCATTTT	CASSFRGGLGNQPQHF
TRBJ2-3	NA	TRBV5-1	TRBD1	TGCGCCAGCAGCTCTCAGGGGGACCCAGATACGCAGTATTTT	CASSSQGDPDTQYF
TRBJ1-4	NA	TRBV11-2	NA	TGTGCCAGCAGGGACGCTAGGACCGCCAATGAAAAACTGTTTTTT	CASRDARTANEKLFF
TRBJ2-1	NA	TRBV5-4	TRBD2	TGTGCCAGCAGCTGGAGCGGGAGCTCCTACAATGAGCAGTTCTTC	CASSWSGSSYNEQFF
TRBJ1-2	NA	TRBV19	NA	TGTGGCGCCTCTCAGGGGTACGGCTATGGCTACACCTTC	CGASQGYGYGYTF
TRBJ2-1	NA	TRBV28	NA	TGTGCCAGCAGTTCCCCGGGCGGGCGGGTCGCTTCTGAGCAGTTCTTC	CASSSPGGRVASEQFF
TRBJ1-5	NA	TRBV7-2	NA	TGTGCCAGCAGCCGTATTAGCAATCAGCCCCAGCATTTT	CASSRISNQPQHF
TRBJ2-5	NA	TRBV9	NA	TGTGCCAGCAGCGCTGGGCTGGGACTCCAGATGGAGACCCAGTACTTC	CASSAGLGLQMETQYF
TRBJ1-2	NA	TRBV18	NA	TGTGCCAGCTCACCACCGGGGGGCTACGGCTACACCTTC	CASSPPGGYGYTF
TRBJ2-2	NA	TRBV7-8	NA	TGTGCCAGCAGCGGCCTGACAGGCTTGAACACCGGGGAGCTGTTTTTT	CASSGLTGLNTGELFF
TRBJ2-7	NA	TRBV2	NA	TGTGCCAGCACCGTATTCCTCCTCGAGCAGTACTTC	CASTVFLLEQYF
TRBJ1-5	few	TRBV6-5	TRBD1	TGTGCCAGCAGTAAGGGGGCAGGGACCCAGCATTTT	CASSKGAGTQHF
TRBJ2-2	NA	TRBV7-3	NA	TGTGCCAGCAGCATAACCCAGGGGGGTGTCGGGGAGCTGTTTTTT	CASSITQGGVGELFF
TRBJ2-2	NA	TRBV7-9	TRBD2	TGTGCCAGCAGCTTTCGGACTAGCGGGGCCGGGGAGCTGTTTTTT	CASSFRTSGAGELFF
TRBJ1-2	NA	TRBV5-1	NA	TGCGCCAGCAGCTTGGACGGGACGGCTCCATATGGCTACACCTTC	CASSLDGTAPYGYTF
TRBJ1-2	NA	TRBV21-1	NA	TGTGCCAGCACCTTGGTCTTCCCTCATAACTTCTATGGCTACACCTTC	CASTLVFPHNFYGYTF